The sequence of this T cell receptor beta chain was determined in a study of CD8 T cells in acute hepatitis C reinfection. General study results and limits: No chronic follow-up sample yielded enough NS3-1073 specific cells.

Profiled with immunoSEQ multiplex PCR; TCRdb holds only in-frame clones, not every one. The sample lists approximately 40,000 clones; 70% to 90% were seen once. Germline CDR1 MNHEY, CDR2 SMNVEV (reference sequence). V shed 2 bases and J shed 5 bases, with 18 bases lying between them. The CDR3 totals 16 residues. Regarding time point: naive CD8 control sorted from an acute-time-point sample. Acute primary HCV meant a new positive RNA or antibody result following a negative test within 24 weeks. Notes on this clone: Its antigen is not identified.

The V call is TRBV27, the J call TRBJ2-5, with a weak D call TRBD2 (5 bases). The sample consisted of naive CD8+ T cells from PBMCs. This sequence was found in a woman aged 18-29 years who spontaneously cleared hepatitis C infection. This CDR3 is CASSLRRALITETQYF. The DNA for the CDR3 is TGTGCCAGCAGTTTACGGCGGGCGCTCATCACGGAGACCCAGTACTTC.